The source of this T cell receptor (beta chain) is a study of CD8 T cells in Susac syndrome. RNA amounts of 0.5 to 1 ug underwent reverse transcription with random hexamers. A single record per CDR3 protein comes from TCRdb applying MiXCR to the immunoSEQ multiplex PCR reads. The data contain 85,000 to 130,000 distinct CDR3 sequences, 94% of them seen just once; the ten biggest clones take up about 0.42%. Patients with Susac syndrome showed fulfilment of recently defined diagnostic criteria for definite or probable disease. Both CD4+ and CD8+ T cells were negatively isolated, and TEMRA cells underwent FACS enrichment. The CDR3 runs 13 residues. The V gene's germline CDR1 is SGHRS and CDR2 YFSETQ. The ends were cut back, 5 bases at V and 7 bases at J, with 13 bases in the middle.

Sequencing input: CD8+ T cells from PBMCs. The sequence was obtained from a human donor with Susac syndrome. The chain links TRBV5-1 to TRBJ2-1; D is perhaps TRBD1 (6 bases). The CDR3 DNA reads TGCGCCAGCAGTGGCACAGGGTTTAATGAGCAGTTCTTC. Translation gives CASSGTGFNEQFF.